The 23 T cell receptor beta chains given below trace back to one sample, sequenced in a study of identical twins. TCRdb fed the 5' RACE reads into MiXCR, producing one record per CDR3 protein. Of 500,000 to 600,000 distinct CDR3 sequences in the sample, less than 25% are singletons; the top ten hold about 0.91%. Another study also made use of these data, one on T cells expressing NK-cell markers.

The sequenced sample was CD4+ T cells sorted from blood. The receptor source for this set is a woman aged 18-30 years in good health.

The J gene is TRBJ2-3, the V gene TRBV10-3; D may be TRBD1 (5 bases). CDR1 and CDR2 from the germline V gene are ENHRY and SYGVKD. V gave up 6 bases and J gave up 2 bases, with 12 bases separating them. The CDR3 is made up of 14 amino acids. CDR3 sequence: CAIRRGQDTDTQYF. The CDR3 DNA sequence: TGTGCCATCAGGCGCGGACAAGACACAGATACGCAGTATTTT.

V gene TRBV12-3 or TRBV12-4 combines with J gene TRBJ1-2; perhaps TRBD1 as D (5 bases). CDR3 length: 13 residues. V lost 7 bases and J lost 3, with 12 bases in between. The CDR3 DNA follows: TGTGCCAGCAACGAGGGAGGGGACTATGGCTACACCTTC. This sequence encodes CASNEGGDYGYTF.

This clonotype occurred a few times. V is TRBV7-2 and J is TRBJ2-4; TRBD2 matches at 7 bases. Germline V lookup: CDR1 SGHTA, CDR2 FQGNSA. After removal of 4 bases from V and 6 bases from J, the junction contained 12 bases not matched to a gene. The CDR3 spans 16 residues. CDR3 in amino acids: CASSWGGVGSLNIQYF. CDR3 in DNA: TGTGCCAGCAGCTGGGGGGGGGTCGGTAGTTTAAACATTCAGTACTTC.

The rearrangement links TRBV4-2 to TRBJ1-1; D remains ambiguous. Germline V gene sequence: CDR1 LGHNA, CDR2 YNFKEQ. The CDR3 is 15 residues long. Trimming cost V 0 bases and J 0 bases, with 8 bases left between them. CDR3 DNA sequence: TGTGCCAGCAGCCAAGATTATACGGTGAACACTGAAGCTTTCTTT. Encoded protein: CASSQDYTVNTEAFF.

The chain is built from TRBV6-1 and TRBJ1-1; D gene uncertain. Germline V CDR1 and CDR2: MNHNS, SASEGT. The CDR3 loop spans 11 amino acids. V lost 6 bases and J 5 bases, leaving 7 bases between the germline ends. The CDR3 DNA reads TGTGCCAGCAGGTGGGAGACTGAAGCTTTCTTT. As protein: CASRWETEAFF.

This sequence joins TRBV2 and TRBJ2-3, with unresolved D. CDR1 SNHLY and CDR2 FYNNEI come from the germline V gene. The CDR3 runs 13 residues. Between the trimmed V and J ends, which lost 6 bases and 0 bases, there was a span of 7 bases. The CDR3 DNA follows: TGTGCCAGCAGGCGTTTTAGCACAGATACGCAGTATTTT. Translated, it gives CASRRFSTDTQYF. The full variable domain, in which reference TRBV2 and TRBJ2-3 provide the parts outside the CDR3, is EPEVTQTPSHQVTQMGQEVILRCVPISNHLYFYWYRQILGQKVEFLVSFYNNEISEKSEIFDDQFSVERPDGSNFTLKIRSTKLEDSAMYFCASRRFSTDTQYFGPGTRLTVL.

CDR3 sequence: CASSRPDVAYEQYF. The CDR3 DNA is TGTGCCAGCAGCCGACCGGACGTAGCCTACGAGCAGTACTTC. The rearrangement uses TRBV7-2 and TRBJ2-7; the D is unclear. The CDR3 totals 14 residues. The V gene's germline CDR1 is SGHTA and CDR2 FQGNSA. Trimming took 5 bases from V and 2 from J, leaving 13 bases between them.

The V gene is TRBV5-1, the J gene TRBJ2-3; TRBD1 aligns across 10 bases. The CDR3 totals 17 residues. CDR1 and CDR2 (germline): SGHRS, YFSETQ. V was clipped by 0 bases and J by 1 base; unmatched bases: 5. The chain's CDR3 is CASSLGPGTGGTDTQYF. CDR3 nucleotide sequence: TGCGCCAGCAGCTTGGGCCCCGGGACAGGGGGCACAGATACGCAGTATTTT.

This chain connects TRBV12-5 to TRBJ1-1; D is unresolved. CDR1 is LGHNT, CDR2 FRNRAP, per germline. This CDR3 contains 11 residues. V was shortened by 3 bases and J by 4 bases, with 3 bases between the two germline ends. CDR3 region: CASGFGTEAFF. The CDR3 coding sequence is TGTGCTAGTGGTTTTGGCACTGAAGCTTTCTTT. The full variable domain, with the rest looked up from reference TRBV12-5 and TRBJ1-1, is DARVTQTPRHKVTEMGQEVTMRCQPILGHNTVFWYRQTMMQGLELLAYFRNRAPLDDSGMPKDRFSAEMPDATLATLKIQPSEPRDSAVYFCASGFGTEAFFGQGTRLTVV.

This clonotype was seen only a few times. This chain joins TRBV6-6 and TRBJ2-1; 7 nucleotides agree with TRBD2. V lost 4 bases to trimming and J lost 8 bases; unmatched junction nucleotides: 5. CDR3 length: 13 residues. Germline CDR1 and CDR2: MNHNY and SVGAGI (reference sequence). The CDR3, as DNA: TGTGCCAGCAGTTTCCCTGGGGGGGATGAGCAGTTCTTC. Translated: CASSFPGGDEQFF.

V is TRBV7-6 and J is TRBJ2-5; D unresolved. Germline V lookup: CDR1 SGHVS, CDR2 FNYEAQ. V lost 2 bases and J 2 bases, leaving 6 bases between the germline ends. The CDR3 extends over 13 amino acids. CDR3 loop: CASSLTQQETQYF. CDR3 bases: TGTGCCAGCAGCTTAACACAACAAGAGACCCAGTACTTC.

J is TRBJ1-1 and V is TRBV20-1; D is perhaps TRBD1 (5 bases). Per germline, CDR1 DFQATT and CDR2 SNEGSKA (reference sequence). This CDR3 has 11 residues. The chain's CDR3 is CRPTANTEAFF. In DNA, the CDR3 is TGCAGACCGACAGCAAACACTGAAGCTTTCTTT.

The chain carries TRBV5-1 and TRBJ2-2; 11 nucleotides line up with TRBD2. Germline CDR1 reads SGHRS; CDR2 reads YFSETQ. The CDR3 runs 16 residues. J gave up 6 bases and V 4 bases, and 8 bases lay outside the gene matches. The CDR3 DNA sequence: TGCGCCAGCAGCCTACCCGGGACTAGCGGTTCCGGGGAGCTGTTTTTT. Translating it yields CASSLPGTSGSGELFF.

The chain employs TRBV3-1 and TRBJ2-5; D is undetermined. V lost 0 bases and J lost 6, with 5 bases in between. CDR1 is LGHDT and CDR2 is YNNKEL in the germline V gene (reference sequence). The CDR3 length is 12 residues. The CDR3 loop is CASSQDSKTQYF. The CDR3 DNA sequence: TGTGCCAGCAGCCAAGATTCAAAGACCCAGTACTTC.

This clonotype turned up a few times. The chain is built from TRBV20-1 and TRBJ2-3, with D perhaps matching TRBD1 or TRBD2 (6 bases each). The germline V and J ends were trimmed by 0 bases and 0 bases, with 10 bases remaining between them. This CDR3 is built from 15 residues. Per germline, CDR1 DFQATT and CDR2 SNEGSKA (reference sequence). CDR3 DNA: TGCAGTGCTAGAGATGTCGGGGGCAGCACAGATACGCAGTATTTT. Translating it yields CSARDVGGSTDTQYF.

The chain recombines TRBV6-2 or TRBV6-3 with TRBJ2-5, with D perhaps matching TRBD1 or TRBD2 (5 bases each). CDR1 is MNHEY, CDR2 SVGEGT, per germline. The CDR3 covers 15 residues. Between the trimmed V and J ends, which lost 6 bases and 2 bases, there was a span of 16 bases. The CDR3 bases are TGTGCCAGCAGCTCCCTGGGACGTTTTCAAGAGACCCAGTACTTC. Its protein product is CASSSLGRFQETQYF.

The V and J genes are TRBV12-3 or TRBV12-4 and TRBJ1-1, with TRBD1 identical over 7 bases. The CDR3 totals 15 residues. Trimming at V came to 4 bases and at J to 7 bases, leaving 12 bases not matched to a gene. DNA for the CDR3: TGTGCCAGCAGTTCAGCCCGACAGGGATTGGTTGAAGCTTTCTTT. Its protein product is CASSSARQGLVEAFF.

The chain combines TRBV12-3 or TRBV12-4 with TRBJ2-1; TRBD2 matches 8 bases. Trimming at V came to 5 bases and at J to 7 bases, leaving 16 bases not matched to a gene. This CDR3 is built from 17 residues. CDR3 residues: CASSLGGSGGVNNEQFF. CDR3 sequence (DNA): TGTGCCAGCAGTCTTGGGGGGAGCGGGGGAGTTAATAATGAGCAGTTCTTC.

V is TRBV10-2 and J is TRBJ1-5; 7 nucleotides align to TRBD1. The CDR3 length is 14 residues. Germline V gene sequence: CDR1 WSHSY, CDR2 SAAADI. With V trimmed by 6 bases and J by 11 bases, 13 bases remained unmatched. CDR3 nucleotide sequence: TGCGCCAGCAGGATGACAGGGAGCGGAGTGGCCCAGCATTTT. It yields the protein CASRMTGSGVAQHF.

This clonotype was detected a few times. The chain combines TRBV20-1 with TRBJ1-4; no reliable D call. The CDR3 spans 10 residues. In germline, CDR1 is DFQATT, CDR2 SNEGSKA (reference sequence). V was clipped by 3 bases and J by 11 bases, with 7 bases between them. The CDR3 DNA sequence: TGCAGTGCTAGGAAGGAGAAACTGTTTTTT. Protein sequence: CSARKEKLFF.

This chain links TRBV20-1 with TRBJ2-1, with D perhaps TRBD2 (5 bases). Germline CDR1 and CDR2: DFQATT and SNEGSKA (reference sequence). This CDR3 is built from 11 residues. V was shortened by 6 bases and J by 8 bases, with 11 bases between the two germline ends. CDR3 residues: CSAPRGHEQFF. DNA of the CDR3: TGCAGTGCCCCCCGAGGGCATGAGCAGTTCTTC.

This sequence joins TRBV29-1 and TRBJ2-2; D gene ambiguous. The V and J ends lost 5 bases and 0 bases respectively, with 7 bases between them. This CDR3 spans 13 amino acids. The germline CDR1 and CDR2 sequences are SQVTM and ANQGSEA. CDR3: CSVSGPNTGELFF. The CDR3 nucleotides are TGCAGCGTTTCCGGGCCGAACACCGGGGAGCTGTTTTTT.

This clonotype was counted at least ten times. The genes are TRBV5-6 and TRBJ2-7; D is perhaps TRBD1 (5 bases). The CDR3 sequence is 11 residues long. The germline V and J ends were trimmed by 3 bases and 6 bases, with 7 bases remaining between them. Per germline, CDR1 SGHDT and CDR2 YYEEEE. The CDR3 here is CASSSDSEQYF. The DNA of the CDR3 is TGTGCCAGCAGCTCTGACAGCGAGCAGTACTTC.